These 12 T cell receptor beta chains share one sample of origin, sequenced in a study of PD-1 blockade in classical Hodgkin lymphoma. Each patient experienced a relapse that followed autologous stem cell transplantation, and brentuximab vedotin exposure varied. The table came from immunoSEQ multiplex PCR; TCRdb's copy has only in-frame clones and leaves some out. This sample has around 20,000 clones, with roughly three quarters found just once. Sequenced here: peripheral blood mononuclear cells (PBMCs), sampled before the second cycle of nivolumab. These receptors all come from a human donor with classical Hodgkin lymphoma.

This sequence joins TRBV4-3 and TRBJ2-2; 7 bases fit TRBD1. Looked up from germline, CDR1 is LGHNA and CDR2 is YSLEER. Trimming took 3 bases from V and 1 from J; bases not matched to a gene: 5. This CDR3 is built from 16 residues. The CDR3 DNA is TGCGCCAGCAGCCATGGACAGGCTTTGAACACCGGGGAGCTGTTTTTT. It is translated as CASSHGQALNTGELFF.

V gene TRBV2 combines with J gene TRBJ2-3, with TRBD2 matching over 12 bases. J gave up 3 bases and V 6 bases, and 7 bases lay outside the gene matches. The CDR3 has 16 amino acids. In germline, CDR1 is SNHLY, CDR2 FYNNEI. CDR3 sequence reads: CASRGVLAGGTDTQYF. The CDR3 DNA follows: TGTGCCAGCAGGGGTGTGCTAGCGGGAGGGACAGATACGCAGTATTTT.

In nucleotides, the CDR3 is TGTGCCAGCAGCAGACAGGGAGGGGAGACCCAGTACTTC. Amino acids: CASSRQGGETQYF. The gene calls are TRBV11-3 and TRBJ2-5, with D perhaps matching TRBD1 or TRBD2 (7 bases each). The germline V gene has CDR1 SGHNT and CDR2 YENEEA. The CDR3 has 13 amino acids. V lost 5 bases and J 5 bases, leaving 12 bases between the germline ends. The full variable domain, rest sourced from reference TRBV11-3 and TRBJ2-5, is EAGVVQSPRYKIIEKKQPVAFWCNPISGHNTLYWYLQNLGQGPELLIRYENEEAVDDSQLPKDRFSAERLKGVDSTLKIQPAELGDSAVYLCASSRQGGETQYFGPGTRLLVL.

This clone was counted once. The J gene is TRBJ2-5, the V gene TRBV7-2; D not resolved. The CDR3 is 10 residues long. Trimming pared 4 bases from V and 7 bases from J, leaving 4 bases between. Germline CDR1 is SGHTA and CDR2 is FQGNSA. The CDR3 protein is CASSSTTQYF. The DNA for the CDR3 is TGTGCCAGCAGCTCAACGACCCAGTACTTC.

This chain uses TRBV7-2 with TRBJ1-1; TRBD1 agrees at 7 bases. Germline CDR1 reads SGHTA; CDR2 reads FQGNSA. This CDR3 spans 15 amino acids. Unmatched junction bases numbered 11, after V lost 5 bases and J lost 5 bases. The CDR3 sequence: CASSPRQGLGTEAFF. CDR3 coding DNA: TGTGCCAGCAGCCCCAGACAGGGCTTGGGGACTGAAGCTTTCTTT.

This sequence joins TRBV7-9 and TRBJ2-1; D possibly matches TRBD1 or TRBD2 (6 bases each). V shed 5 bases and J shed 5 bases, with 13 bases lying between them. Germline-derived CDR1 and CDR2 are SEHNR and FQNEAQ (reference sequence). The CDR3 is 14 residues long. The CDR3 sequence: CASSRGDANNEQFF. CDR3 nucleotide sequence: TGTGCCAGCAGCAGGGGGGACGCAAACAATGAGCAGTTCTTC.

The genes are TRBV19 and TRBJ2-7, with TRBD1 matching 10 bases. CDR3 length: 13 amino acids. CDR1 is LNHDA, CDR2 SQIVND, per germline (reference sequence). The V and J ends lost 6 bases and 6 bases, in that order; junction bases with no gene match: 5. The CDR3 region has the DNA TGTGCCAGTAGCAGGGACAGGGGCAGCGAGCAGTACTTC. Translation gives CASSRDRGSEQYF.

The chain links TRBV14 to TRBJ2-5; D is perhaps TRBD1 (6 bases). V shed 4 bases and J shed 5 bases, with 11 bases lying between them. This CDR3 is built from 13 residues. Germline-derived CDR1 and CDR2 are SGHDN and FVKESK. CDR3 protein: CASSRGQSETQYF. For the CDR3, the DNA is TGTGCCAGCAGCCGAGGACAGTCCGAGACCCAGTACTTC.

V is TRBV18 and J is TRBJ2-1; 9 bases are shared with TRBD2. There are 18 residues in the CDR3. Trimming at V came to 6 bases and at J to 8 bases, leaving 20 bases not matched to a gene. Germline V gene lookup returns CDR1 KGHSH and CDR2 LQKENI. Written as DNA, the CDR3 is TGTGCCAGCTCGCGAAACCCACCGGGACTAGCCAATTCGTATGAGCAGTTCTTC. This encodes CASSRNPPGLANSYEQFF.

This clone was seen only once. The CDR3 DNA reads TGTGCCACCAGCAGAGATTGGCGCGCGCAGTTCTTC. It encodes CATSRDWRAQFF. This chain joins TRBV15 and TRBJ2-1, with D uncertain. Between the trimmed V and J ends, which lost 0 bases and 12 bases, there was a span of 9 bases. CDR1 LNHNV and CDR2 YYDKDF come from the germline V gene (reference sequence). The CDR3 is 12 residues long.

This rearrangement joins TRBV5-6 to TRBJ2-7; D unclear. The CDR3 is 12 amino acids. Germline CDR1 and CDR2: SGHDT and YYEEEE. Trimming removed 3 bases at V and 6 bases at J, with 10 bases between. CDR3 residues: CASSSPYSEQYF. CDR3 DNA sequence: TGTGCCAGCAGCTCGCCCTACTCCGAGCAGTACTTC.

The rearrangement uses TRBV7-9 and TRBJ2-1; unclear D gene. Germline-derived CDR1 and CDR2 are SEHNR and FQNEAQ (reference sequence). V lost 3 bases and J lost 4, with 10 bases in between. The CDR3 has 14 residues. The CDR3 sequence is CASSFQSSYNEQFF. In DNA, the CDR3 is TGTGCCAGCAGCTTTCAATCATCTTACAATGAGCAGTTCTTC.